These T cell receptor beta chains were read from a single sample in a study of neurological immune-mediated disorders. A single record per CDR3 protein comes from TCRdb applying MiXCR to the 5' RACE reads. The table lists around 38,000 distinct CDR3 sequences, about 14% of them singletons. The sequencing input was CD4+ T cells from blood. These receptors were taken from a woman aged 55-69 years with HTLV-1-associated myelopathy (HAM/TSP). CDR3s include the opening cysteine and the closing phenylalanine or tryptophan. Each record gives: clone size, J gene, V gene, D gene, CDR3 DNA, CDR3 protein. A D gene is named only where the DNA matches it firmly. The size field is filled for only some rows; it gives once, few, many or a size class.

clone size: many
J gene: TRBJ1-1
V gene: TRBV7-9
D gene: TRBD1
CDR3 DNA: TGTGCCAGCAGTGGACAGGGGGCGCTAGGGGCTTTCTTT
CDR3 protein: CASSGQGALGAFF

clone size: -
J gene: TRBJ2-2
V gene: TRBV20-1
D gene: TRBD2
CDR3 DNA: TGCAGTGCTAGAGAACTAGCGGGGAACACCGGAGAGCTGTTTTTT
CDR3 protein: CSARELAGNTGELFF

clone size: many
J gene: TRBJ2-3
V gene: TRBV18
D gene: -
CDR3 DNA: TGTGCCAGCTCACCGACGGACCACACAGATACGCAGTATTTT
CDR3 protein: CASSPTDHTDTQYF

clone size: -
J gene: TRBJ2-5
V gene: TRBV29-1
D gene: -
CDR3 DNA: TGCAGCGTTCAGTTCGGGACATATCAAGAGACCCATTACTTC
CDR3 protein: CSVQFGTYQETHYF

clone size: many
J gene: TRBJ2-7
V gene: TRBV28
D gene: -
CDR3 DNA: TGTGCCAGCGGGGCGTTCAGCTCCTACGAGCAGTACTTC
CDR3 protein: CASGAFSSYEQYF

clone size: many
J gene: TRBJ2-1
V gene: TRBV4-1
D gene: -
CDR3 DNA: TGCGCCAGCAGCCAAACGCCGGGCTTTAGGGATGAGCAGTTCTTC
CDR3 protein: CASSQTPGFRDEQFF

clone size: many
J gene: TRBJ2-7
V gene: TRBV5-1
D gene: -
CDR3 DNA: TGCGCCAGCAGCTTTGCCGGTGCCCTCTACGAGCAGTACTTC
CDR3 protein: CASSFAGALYEQYF

clone size: many
J gene: TRBJ2-2
V gene: TRBV20-1
D gene: -
CDR3 DNA: TGCAGTGCTAGAGTCGGGACGGTAAACACCGGGGAGCTGTTTTTT
CDR3 protein: CSARVGTVNTGELFF

clone size: medium-sized
J gene: TRBJ2-3
V gene: TRBV20-1
D gene: -
CDR3 DNA: TGCAGTGCTAGGGTCGATAGCCGCACAGATACGCAGTATTTT
CDR3 protein: CSARVDSRTDTQYF

clone size: many
J gene: TRBJ1-6
V gene: TRBV5-6
D gene: TRBD1
CDR3 DNA: TGTGCCAGCAGCTTTGGACAGGGACGTATTAATTCACCCCTCCACTTT
CDR3 protein: CASSFGQGRINSPLHF